This paragraph reports one T cell receptor (beta chain). What it binds is unknown. All patients relapsed after autologous stem cell transplantation, and brentuximab vedotin exposure varied. This table comes from immunoSEQ multiplex PCR, and its TCRdb copy is limited to in-frame clones, with some not included. The sample holds 90,000 to 120,000 clones; 89% are singletons and the top ten take around 20%. This sample stems from a study of PD-1 blockade in classical Hodgkin lymphoma. Study-wide results and limits: Nivolumab starters within 1 year of ASCT were excluded. When set against healthy donors, newly diagnosed patients were reported to show lower baseline TCR diversity. Patients newly diagnosed and complete responders had comparable baseline diversity.

Germline CDR1 is SGHDT and CDR2 is YYEEEE. V lost 5 bases, J lost 1 base, and 12 bases lay in between. The CDR3 has 14 residues. Sequences were derived from peripheral blood mononuclear cells (PBMCs), sampled before the second cycle of nivolumab. The sequence derives from a human donor with classical Hodgkin lymphoma. The chain combines TRBV5-6 with TRBJ1-2; D gene ambiguous. The CDR3 region is CASRTLGDNYGYTF. CDR3 coding DNA: TGTGCCAGCAGGACCCTTGGAGATAACTATGGCTACACCTTC.